One sample yielded the 13 T cell receptor beta chains listed below, sequenced in a study of shared clonotypes between healthy human individuals. The method was immunoSEQ multiplex PCR; TCRdb's version includes in-frame clones alone and lacks a portion of them. Of over 850,000 clones in the sample, 75% to 85% were seen once. Input material: memory CD4+ T cells from PBMCs. The subset denotes: CD45RA-negative fraction. The receptors derive from a man aged 18 to 29 in good health. Some clones in this sample may be carry-over from other donors' samples.

V gene TRBV6-5 combines with J gene TRBJ1-2, with a possible D match to TRBD1 (5 bases). Germline lookup yields CDR1 MNHEY and CDR2 SVGAGI. This CDR3 has 13 amino acids. Trimming left V 6 bases short and J 5 bases short, with 13 bases between. In nucleotides, the CDR3 is TGTGCCAGCAGCCCCCGGGACGAATATGGCTACACCTTC. Its protein product is CASSPRDEYGYTF.

This clone was counted a few times. V and J are TRBV19 and TRBJ1-2, with D tentatively TRBD1 (6 bases). CDR3 length equals 14 residues. The V and J ends lost 1 base and 4 bases respectively, with 10 bases between them. Germline CDR1 LNHDA, CDR2 SQIVND (reference sequence). CDR3 in amino acids: CASSIAGALYGYTF. As DNA, the CDR3 is TGTGCCAGTAGTATAGCAGGGGCCCTCTATGGCTACACCTTC.

This clone was counted between two and nine times. This rearrangement joins TRBV7-3 to TRBJ2-1; TRBD1 matches 7 bases. Germline trimming cut 2 bases from V and 5 bases from J; bases unmatched to any gene: 0. The CDR3 length is 13 residues. The germline CDR1 and CDR2 sequences are SGHTA and FQGTGA. CDR3 sequence: CASSLGTDNEQFF. In nucleotides, the CDR3 is TGTGCCAGCAGCTTAGGGACAGACAATGAGCAGTTCTTC.

This chain connects TRBV28 to TRBJ1-1; D is possibly TRBD1 (5 bases). There are 15 residues in the CDR3. CDR1 MDHEN and CDR2 SYDVKM come from the germline V gene. V dropped 7 bases and J dropped 0 bases, with 15 bases sitting between them. The CDR3 here is CASTLWGDMNTEAFF. The CDR3, as DNA: TGTGCCAGCACTCTCTGGGGCGATATGAACACTGAAGCTTTCTTT. Full variable domain (missing parts from reference TRBV28 and TRBJ1-1): DVKVTQSSRYLVKRTGEKVFLECVQDMDHENMFWYRQDPGLGLRLIYFSYDVKMKEKGDIPEGYSVSREKKERFSLILESASTNQTSMYLCASTLWGDMNTEAFFGQGTRLTVV.

The CDR3 region has the DNA TGTGCCTGTAACACAGGGCCTGGAAACACCATATATTTT. Amino acid sequence: CACNTGPGNTIYF. This chain joins TRBV30 and TRBJ1-3; perhaps TRBD1 as D (6 bases). Germline CDR1 and CDR2: GTSNPN and SVGIG (reference sequence). Trimming cost V 6 bases and J 2 bases, with 11 bases left between them. The CDR3 extends over 13 amino acids.

CDR3 protein: CASSYNGHGTDTQYF. The DNA for the CDR3 is TGTGCCAGCAGTTACAACGGCCACGGCACAGATACGCAGTATTTT. The chain combines TRBV6-4 with TRBJ2-3; the D is unclear. Germline assignment: CDR1 MRHNA and CDR2 SNTAGT. V gave up 5 bases and J gave up 1 base, with 13 bases separating them. This CDR3 contains 15 residues.

The V call is TRBV28, the J call TRBJ2-3; maybe TRBD2 (6 bases). With 1 base removed from V and 2 bases from J, the gap between germline ends came to 13 bases. CDR3 length: 16 amino acids. CDR1 is MDHEN and CDR2 is SYDVKM in the germline V gene. CDR3 sequence reads: CASSLYVAGPTDTQYF. The CDR3 region has the DNA TGTGCCAGCAGTTTATACGTCGCGGGACCCACAGATACGCAGTATTTT.

This chain uses TRBV28 with TRBJ1-5; D is ambiguous. V dropped 3 bases and J dropped 9 bases, with 12 bases sitting between them. Germline V gene lookup returns CDR1 MDHEN and CDR2 SYDVKM. The CDR3 covers 13 residues. This chain's CDR3 is CASSFGLRGPQHF. In DNA, the CDR3 is TGTGCCAGCAGTTTTGGGTTGAGAGGGCCCCAGCATTTT. The full variable domain, rest sourced from reference TRBV28 and TRBJ1-5, is DVKVTQSSRYLVKRTGEKVFLECVQDMDHENMFWYRQDPGLGLRLIYFSYDVKMKEKGDIPEGYSVSREKKERFSLILESASTNQTSMYLCASSFGLRGPQHFGDGTRLSIL.

The table lists this clone with a few counts. The chain joins TRBV2 to TRBJ1-1, with TRBD1 as a possible D gene (6 bases). Trimming cost V 5 bases and J 2 bases, with 12 bases left between them. The germline CDR1 and CDR2 sequences are SNHLY and FYNNEI. The CDR3 extends over 14 amino acids. In nucleotides, the CDR3 is TGTGCCAGCAGTCCAGGGGCGGCTAACACTGAAGCTTTCTTT. As protein: CASSPGAANTEAFF.

This chain connects TRBV12-1 to TRBJ2-5; whether TRBD2, the table's D call, matches the DNA was not checked. TRBV12-1 is described as a pseudogene. The CDR3 covers 13 residues. The CDR3 DNA reads as TGTGCCAGCAGCGGGGACTGGGCTGGGACCCAGTACTTC. Translation: CASSGDWAGTQYF.

This clone was seen only a few times. Other DNA sequences within the sample encode an identical CDR3. This chain links TRBV2 with TRBJ1-1; 7 positions match TRBD1. The J segment lost 1 base and the V segment lost 8 bases, leaving 4 bases of the junction unmatched. This CDR3 comprises 13 residues. The germline V gene has CDR1 SNHLY and CDR2 FYNNEI. CDR3 protein: CASRDSGNTEAFF. CDR3 coding DNA: TGTGCCAGCCGGGACAGCGGGAACACTGAAGCTTTCTTT.

V usage is TRBV30 and J usage is TRBJ1-5, with TRBD1 matching 10 bases. The V gene's germline CDR1 is GTSNPN and CDR2 SVGIG (reference sequence). V lost 0 bases, J lost 4 bases, and 6 bases stayed unmatched. This CDR3 is built from 16 residues. CDR3 amino acids: CAWSVGGQGRNQPQHF. The DNA of the CDR3 is TGTGCCTGGAGTGTAGGGGGACAGGGGAGGAATCAGCCCCAGCATTTT.

This clone was detected once. This chain links TRBV11-2 with TRBJ2-1; the D gene is possibly TRBD2 (6 bases). V lost 5 bases, J lost 4 bases, and 15 bases lay in between. Per germline, CDR1 SGHAT and CDR2 FQNNGV. The CDR3 extends over 15 amino acids. CDR3 sequence: CASSLGLSGYNEQFF. DNA for the CDR3: TGTGCCAGCAGCCTAGGGCTTAGCGGTTACAATGAGCAGTTCTTC.